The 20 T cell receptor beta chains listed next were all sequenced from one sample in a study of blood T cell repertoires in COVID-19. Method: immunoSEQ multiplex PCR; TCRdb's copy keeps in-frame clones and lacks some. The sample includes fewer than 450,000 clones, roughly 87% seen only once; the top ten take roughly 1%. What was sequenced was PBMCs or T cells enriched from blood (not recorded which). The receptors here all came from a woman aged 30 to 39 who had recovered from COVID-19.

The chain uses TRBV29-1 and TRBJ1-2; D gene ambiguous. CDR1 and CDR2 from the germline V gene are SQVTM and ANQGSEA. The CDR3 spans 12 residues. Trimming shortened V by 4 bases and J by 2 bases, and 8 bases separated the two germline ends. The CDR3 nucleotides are TGCAGCGTTGTACTCCTGAACTATGGCTACACCTTC. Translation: CSVVLLNYGYTF.

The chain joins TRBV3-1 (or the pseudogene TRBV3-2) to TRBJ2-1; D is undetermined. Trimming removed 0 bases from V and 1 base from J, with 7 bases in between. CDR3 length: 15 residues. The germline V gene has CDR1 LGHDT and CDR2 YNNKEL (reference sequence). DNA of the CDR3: TGTGCCAGCAGCCAAGAGGGCTTTTCCTACAATGAGCAGTTCTTC. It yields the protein CASSQEGFSYNEQFF.

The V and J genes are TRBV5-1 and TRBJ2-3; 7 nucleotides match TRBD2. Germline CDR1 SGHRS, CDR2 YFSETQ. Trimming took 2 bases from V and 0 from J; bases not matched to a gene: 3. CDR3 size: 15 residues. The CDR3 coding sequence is TGCGCCAGCAGCTTAGCGGGGCCGAGCACAGATACGCAGTATTTT. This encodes CASSLAGPSTDTQYF.

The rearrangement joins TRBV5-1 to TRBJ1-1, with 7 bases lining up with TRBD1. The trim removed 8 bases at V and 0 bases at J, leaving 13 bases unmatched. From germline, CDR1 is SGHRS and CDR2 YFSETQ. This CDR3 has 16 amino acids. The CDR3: CARADRVGLVNTEAFF. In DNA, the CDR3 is TGCGCCAGGGCTGACAGGGTAGGTTTGGTGAACACTGAAGCTTTCTTT.

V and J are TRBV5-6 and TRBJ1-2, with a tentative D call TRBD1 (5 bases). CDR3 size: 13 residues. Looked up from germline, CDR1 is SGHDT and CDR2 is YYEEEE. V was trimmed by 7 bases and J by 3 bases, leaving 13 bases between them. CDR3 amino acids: CASGGLGYYGYTF. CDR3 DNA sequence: TGTGCCAGCGGGGGACTTGGCTACTATGGCTACACCTTC.

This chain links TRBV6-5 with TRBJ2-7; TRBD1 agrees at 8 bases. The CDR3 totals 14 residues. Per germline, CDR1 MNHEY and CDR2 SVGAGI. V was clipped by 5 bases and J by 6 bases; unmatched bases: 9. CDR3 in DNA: TGTGCCAGCAGTACAGGGGGTTTGGTTCCCGAGCAGTACTTC. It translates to CASSTGGLVPEQYF.

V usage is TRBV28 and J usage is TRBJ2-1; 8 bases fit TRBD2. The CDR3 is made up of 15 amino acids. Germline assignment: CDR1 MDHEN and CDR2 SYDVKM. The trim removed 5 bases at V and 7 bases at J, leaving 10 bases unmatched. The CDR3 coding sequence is TGTGCCAGCAGTCCCCCCGGGGGGGGAAAAAATGAGCAGTTCTTC. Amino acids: CASSPPGGGKNEQFF. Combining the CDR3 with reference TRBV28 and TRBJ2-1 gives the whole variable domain DVKVTQSSRYLVKRTGEKVFLECVQDMDHENMFWYRQDPGLGLRLIYFSYDVKMKEKGDIPEGYSVSREKKERFSLILESASTNQTSMYLCASSPPGGGKNEQFFGPGTRLTVL.

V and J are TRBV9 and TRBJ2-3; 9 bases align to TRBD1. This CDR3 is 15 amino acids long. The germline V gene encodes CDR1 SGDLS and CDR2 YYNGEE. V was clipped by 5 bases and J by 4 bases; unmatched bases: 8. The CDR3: CASRLGTGMPDTQYF. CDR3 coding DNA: TGTGCCAGCAGATTAGGGACAGGGATGCCAGATACGCAGTATTTT.

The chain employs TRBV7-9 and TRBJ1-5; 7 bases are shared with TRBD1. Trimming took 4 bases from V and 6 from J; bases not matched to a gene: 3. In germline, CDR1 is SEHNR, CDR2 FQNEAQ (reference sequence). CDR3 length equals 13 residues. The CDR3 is CASSSGGSQPQHF. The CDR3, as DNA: TGTGCCAGCAGCTCAGGGGGAAGTCAGCCCCAGCATTTT.

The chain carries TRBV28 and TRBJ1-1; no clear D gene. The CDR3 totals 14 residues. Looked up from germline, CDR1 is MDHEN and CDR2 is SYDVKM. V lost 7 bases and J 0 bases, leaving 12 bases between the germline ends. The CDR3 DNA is TGTGCCAGCATACAGCCTCCTATGAACACTGAAGCTTTCTTT. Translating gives CASIQPPMNTEAFF.

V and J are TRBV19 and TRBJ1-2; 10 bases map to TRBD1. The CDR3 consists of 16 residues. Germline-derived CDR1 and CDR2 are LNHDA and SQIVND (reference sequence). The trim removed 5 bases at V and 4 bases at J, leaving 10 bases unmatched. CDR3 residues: CASSPSGQGGLYGYTF. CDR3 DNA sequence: TGTGCCAGTAGTCCTTCAGGACAGGGGGGACTCTATGGCTACACCTTC.

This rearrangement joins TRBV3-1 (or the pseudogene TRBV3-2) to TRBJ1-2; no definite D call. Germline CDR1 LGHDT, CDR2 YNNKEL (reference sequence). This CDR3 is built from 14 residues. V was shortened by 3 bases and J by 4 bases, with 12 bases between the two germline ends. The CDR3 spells CASSQGGYRYGYTF. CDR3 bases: TGTGCCAGCAGCCAGGGAGGGTATCGCTATGGCTACACCTTC.

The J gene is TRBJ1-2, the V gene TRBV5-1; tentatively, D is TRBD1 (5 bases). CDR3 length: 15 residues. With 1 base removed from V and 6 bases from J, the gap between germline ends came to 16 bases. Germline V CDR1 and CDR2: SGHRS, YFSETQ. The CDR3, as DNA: TGCGCCAGCAGCTTGTATGGGGGGACGGGTGATGGCTACACCTTC. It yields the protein CASSLYGGTGDGYTF.

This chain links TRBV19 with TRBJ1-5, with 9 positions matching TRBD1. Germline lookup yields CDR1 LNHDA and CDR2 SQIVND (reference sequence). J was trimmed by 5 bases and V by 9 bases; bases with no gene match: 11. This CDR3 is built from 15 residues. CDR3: CASRIGQGKDQPQHF. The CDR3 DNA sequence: TGTGCCAGCCGGATCGGACAGGGGAAGGATCAGCCCCAGCATTTT. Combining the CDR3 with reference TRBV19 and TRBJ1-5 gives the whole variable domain DGGITQSPKYLFRKEGQNVTLSCEQNLNHDAMYWYRQDPGQGLRLIYYSQIVNDFQKGDIAEGYSVSREKKESFPLTVTSAQKNPTAFYLCASRIGQGKDQPQHFGDGTRLSIL.

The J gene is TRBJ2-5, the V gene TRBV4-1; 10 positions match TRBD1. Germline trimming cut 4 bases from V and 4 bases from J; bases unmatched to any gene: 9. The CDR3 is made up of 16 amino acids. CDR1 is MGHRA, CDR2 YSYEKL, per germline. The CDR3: CASSLYDRGLGETQYF. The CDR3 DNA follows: TGCGCCAGCAGCCTCTACGACAGGGGGCTGGGAGAGACCCAGTACTTC.

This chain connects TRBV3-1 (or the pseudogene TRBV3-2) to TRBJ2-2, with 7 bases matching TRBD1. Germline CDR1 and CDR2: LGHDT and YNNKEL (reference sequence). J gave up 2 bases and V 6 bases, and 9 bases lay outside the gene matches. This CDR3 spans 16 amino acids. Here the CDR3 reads CASRQRQGNNTGELFF. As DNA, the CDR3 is TGTGCCAGCAGGCAAAGACAGGGAAATAACACCGGGGAGCTGTTTTTT.

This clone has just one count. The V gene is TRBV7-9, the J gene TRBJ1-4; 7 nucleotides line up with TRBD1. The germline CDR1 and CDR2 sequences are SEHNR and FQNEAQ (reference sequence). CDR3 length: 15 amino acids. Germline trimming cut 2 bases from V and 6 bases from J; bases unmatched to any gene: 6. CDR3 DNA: TGTGCCAGCAGCTTAAGCACAGGGGAGGATGAAAAACTGTTTTTT. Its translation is CASSLSTGEDEKLFF.

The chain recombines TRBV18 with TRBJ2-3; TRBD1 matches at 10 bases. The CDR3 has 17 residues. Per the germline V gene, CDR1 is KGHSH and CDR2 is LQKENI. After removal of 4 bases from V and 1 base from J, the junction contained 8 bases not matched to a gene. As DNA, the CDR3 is TGTGCCAGCTCACAGACTGCCGGGACAGGGGGCACAGATACGCAGTATTTT. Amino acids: CASSQTAGTGGTDTQYF.

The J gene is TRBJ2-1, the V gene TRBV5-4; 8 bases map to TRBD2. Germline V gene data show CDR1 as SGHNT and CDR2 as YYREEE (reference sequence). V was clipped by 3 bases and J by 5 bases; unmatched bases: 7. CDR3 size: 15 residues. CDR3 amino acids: CASSSVRGDHNEQFF. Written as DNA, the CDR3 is TGTGCCAGCAGCTCCGTGCGGGGGGATCACAATGAGCAGTTCTTC.

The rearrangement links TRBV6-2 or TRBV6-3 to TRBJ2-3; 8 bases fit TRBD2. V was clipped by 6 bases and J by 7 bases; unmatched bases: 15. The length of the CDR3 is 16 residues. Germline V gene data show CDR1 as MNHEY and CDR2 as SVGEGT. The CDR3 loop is CASSPPAGLVGNTQYF. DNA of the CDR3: TGTGCCAGCAGCCCCCCCGCGGGACTAGTGGGGAATACGCAGTATTTT.